The rows below give T cell receptor beta chains drawn from one sample of a study of monozygotic twins with cystic fibrosis. Generated by immunoSEQ multiplex PCR, the TCRdb table keeps only in-frame clones and is missing some. The repertoire has some 33,000 clones, 75% to 95% of them found once; the top ten carry roughly 0.2%. Sequenced: blood. These receptors all stem from a boy between 2 and 10 years old with cystic fibrosis. CDR3s include the opening cysteine and the closing phenylalanine or tryptophan. Each record gives: V gene, D gene, J gene, clone size, CDR3 protein, CDR3 DNA. A D gene is named only where the DNA matches it firmly. Clone sizes are given selectively: once, few, many, or a class where the clone is expanded.

TRBV6-1,NA,TRBJ1-4,NA,CASSSRPNEKLFF,TGTGCCAGCAGCAGCCGGCCTAATGAAAAACTGTTTTTT
TRBV9,NA,TRBJ2-5,NA,CASSHPLYQETQYF,TGTGCCAGCAGCCATCCGTTGTACCAAGAGACCCAGTACTTC
TRBV7-8,NA,TRBJ2-3,NA,CASTPGSTDTQYF,TGTGCCAGCACCCCCGGTTCCACAGATACGCAGTATTTT
TRBV7-3,NA,TRBJ2-5,NA,CASSLGGQETQYF,TGTGCCAGCAGCTTAGGGGGTCAAGAGACCCAGTACTTC
TRBV5-1,NA,TRBJ2-1,NA,CASSADSYNEQFF,TGCGCCAGCAGCGCCGACAGCTACAATGAGCAGTTCTTC
TRBV6-4,TRBD2,TRBJ2-1,NA,CASSVGTSGGYEQFF,TGTGCCAGCAGTGTCGGGACTAGCGGGGGGTATGAGCAGTTCTTC
TRBV7-2,TRBD1,TRBJ1-2,NA,CASSPTTGSGYGYTF,TGTGCCAGCAGCCCGACGACAGGGAGTGGCTATGGCTACACCTTC
TRBV19,NA,TRBJ2-7,NA,CASSIEMDRTYEQYF,TGTGCCAGTAGTATAGAGATGGACAGAACCTACGAGCAGTACTTC
TRBV19,TRBD1,TRBJ1-1,once,CASSQTGAFFEAFF,TGTGCCAGTAGCCAGACAGGGGCCTTCTTTGAAGCTTTCTTT
TRBV6-4,NA,TRBJ2-2,NA,CASREQETHTGELFF,TGTGCCAGCAGAGAACAGGAGACCCACACCGGGGAGCTGTTTTTT
TRBV6-5,NA,TRBJ1-2,NA,CASSPQGSVVDGYTF,TGTGCCAGCAGCCCACAGGGTTCGGTGGTGGATGGCTACACCTTC
TRBV27,TRBD1,TRBJ1-1,NA,CASSLGTGRAEAFF,TGTGCCAGCAGTTTAGGGACAGGTAGGGCTGAAGCTTTCTTT
TRBV6-4,TRBD2,TRBJ2-5,few,CASSVSGTSGAETQYF,TGTGCCAGCAGTGTTTCCGGGACTAGCGGGGCAGAGACCCAGTACTTC
TRBV19,TRBD1,TRBJ1-1,NA,CASSLDRDDTEAFF,TGTGCCAGTAGTCTTGACAGGGACGACACTGAAGCTTTCTTT
TRBV9,TRBD1,TRBJ1-4,NA,CASSTSGTDNEKLFF,TGTGCCAGCAGCACGAGCGGGACAGATAATGAAAAACTGTTTTTT
TRBV5-5,TRBD1,TRBJ1-6,few,CASSLEGATSPLHF,TGTGCCAGCAGCTTGGAGGGGGCGACTTCACCCCTCCACTTT
TRBV5-6,NA,TRBJ2-3,NA,CASSLGAADTQYF,TGTGCCAGCAGCTTGGGGGCCGCAGATACGCAGTATTTT
TRBV11-2,NA,TRBJ2-7,NA,CASSLDPDSYEQYF,TGTGCCAGCAGCTTAGATCCAGACTCCTACGAGCAGTACTTC
TRBV9,TRBD2,TRBJ2-3,NA,CASSVRSGGASTDTQYF,TGTGCCAGCAGCGTTCGTAGCGGGGGAGCTAGCACAGATACGCAGTATTTT
TRBV5-1,NA,TRBJ2-1,NA,CASTDLSSYNEQFF,TGCGCCAGCACCGACTTGAGCTCCTACAATGAGCAGTTCTTC
TRBV19,NA,TRBJ1-5,NA,CASSSVYMEGSNQPQHF,TGTGCCAGTAGTTCGGTCTACATGGAGGGAAGCAATCAGCCCCAGCATTTT
TRBV4-1,NA,TRBJ2-1,NA,CASSHPMGGYEQFF,TGCGCCAGCAGCCACCCGATGGGGGGCTATGAGCAGTTCTTC
TRBV7-9,TRBD2,TRBJ2-5,NA,CASSTGTSGYQETQYF,TGTGCCAGCAGCACGGGGACTAGCGGGTACCAAGAGACCCAGTACTTC
TRBV18,NA,TRBJ2-5,NA,CASSPSQETQYF,TGTGCCAGCTCACCATCCCAAGAGACCCAGTACTTC
TRBV6-6,NA,TRBJ1-2,NA,CASTPPGSLNGYTF,TGTGCCAGCACCCCTCCGGGTTCTCTTAATGGCTACACCTTC
TRBV9,NA,TRBJ1-2,NA,CASSVGGGNYGYTF,TGTGCCAGCAGCGTAGGTGGCGGCAACTATGGCTACACCTTC
TRBV7-2,TRBD1,TRBJ2-3,once,CASSEGQGGTDTQYF,TGTGCCAGCAGCGAGGGACAGGGAGGCACAGATACGCAGTATTTT
TRBV10-3,NA,TRBJ1-1,NA,CAIGGYTEAFF,TGTGCCATTGGGGGGTACACTGAAGCTTTCTTT
TRBV19,NA,TRBJ2-2,NA,CASSIRRTYTGELFF,TGTGCCAGTAGTATAAGACGGACTTACACCGGGGAGCTGTTTTTT